This TCR beta chain was identified during a study of cytomegalovirus exposure and HLA in healthy donors. Study-wide context: Findings of an earlier analysis included 90 million to 120 million unique TCR beta sequences from 200 million or so T cells. From HLA-typed donors, an early data release held around 85 million unique TCRs.

The donors were healthy bone marrow donors. The CDR3 sequence is 16 residues long. Germline CDR1 SNHLY, CDR2 FYNNEI. Losses at the gene ends were 6 bases for V and 8 bases for J; bases not matched to a gene: 12. The PCR used 60 Vbeta and 13 Jbeta primers. Profiling relied on immunoSEQ multiplex PCR, and the TCRdb table lists in-frame clones only, not all of them. The sample records approximately 150,000 clones, over 70% being singletons. This rearrangement joins TRBV2 to TRBJ2-1, with TRBD1 matching 11 bases. The sample taken for sequencing was PBMCs. This TCR was sampled from a male donor in good health and CMV-seronegative. The CDR3 region has the DNA TGTGCCAGCAGCCCGCCTGGACAGGGGGCGAGTTATGAGCAGTTCTTC. This codes for CASSPPGQGASYEQFF.